This T cell receptor (beta chain) derives from a study of CD8+CD57+ T cells in acquired aplastic anemia. The TCR beta profiling, which covered VDJ combination and CDR3 sequence, was carried out using genomic DNA as the template. Each CDR3 protein is one row after TCRdb ran MiXCR on the reads. The sample lists 200,000 to 300,000 distinct CDR3 sequences, around 82% occurring once. Between the trimmed V and J ends, which lost 0 bases and 1 base, there was a span of 7 bases. Germline V lookup: CDR1 SGDLS, CDR2 YYNGEE. The CDR3 runs to 14 residues. Patients selected for sequencing had displayed CD8+CD57+ cell expansion by flow cytometry.

V and J are TRBV9 and TRBJ1-1; D is ambiguous. This clonotype originated in a human donor with aplastic anemia. The sample consisted of sorted CD4+, CD8+, or CD8+CD57+ T cells (not recorded which) from PBMCs. CDR3: CASSVEGTNTEAFF. CDR3 nucleotide sequence: TGTGCCAGCAGCGTAGAGGGTACGAACACTGAAGCTTTCTTT.